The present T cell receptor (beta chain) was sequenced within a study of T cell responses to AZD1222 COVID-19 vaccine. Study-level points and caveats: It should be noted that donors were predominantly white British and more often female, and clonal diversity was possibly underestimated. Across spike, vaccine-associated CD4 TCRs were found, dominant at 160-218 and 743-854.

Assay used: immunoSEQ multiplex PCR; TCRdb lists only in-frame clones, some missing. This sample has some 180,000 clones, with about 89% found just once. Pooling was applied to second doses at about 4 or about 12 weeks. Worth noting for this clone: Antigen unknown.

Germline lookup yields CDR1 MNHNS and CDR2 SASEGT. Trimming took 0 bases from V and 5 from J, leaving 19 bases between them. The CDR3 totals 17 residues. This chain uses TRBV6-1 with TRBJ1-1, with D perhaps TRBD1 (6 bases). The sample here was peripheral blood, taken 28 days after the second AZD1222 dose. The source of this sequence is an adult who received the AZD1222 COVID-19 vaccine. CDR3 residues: CASSEAPRGGARTEAFF. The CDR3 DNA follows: TGTGCCAGCAGTGAAGCCCCAAGGGGGGGGGCGCGAACTGAAGCTTTCTTT.